This T cell receptor beta chain comes out of a study of shared clonotypes between healthy human individuals. Across the whole study: Each donor contributed plates that comprised three CD4 naive, three CD4 memory, two CD8 naive and one CD8 memory.

TCRdb keeps only in-frame clones here, not all; method: immunoSEQ multiplex PCR. The sample lists 2 million or so clones, roughly 96% occurring once. The germline V gene has CDR1 MGHRA and CDR2 YSYEKL. Trimming pared 1 base from V and 1 base from J, leaving 11 bases between. This CDR3 region has 16 residues. The clonotype comes from a man aged 18 to 29 in good health. The sequenced sample was naive CD4+ T cells sorted from blood. Stated subset: CD45RA+ positively selected. The rearrangement links TRBV4-1 to TRBJ2-1; possibly TRBD2 for D (6 bases). This CDR3 reads CASSQGSAGSYNEQFF. CDR3 DNA sequence: TGCGCCAGCAGCCAAGGTTCGGCGGGGTCCTACAATGAGCAGTTCTTC.